What follows is one TCR beta chain and its context. J was trimmed by 5 bases and V by 3 bases; bases with no gene match: 6. The germline gives CDR1 SGHDN, CDR2 FVKESK. CDR3 length: 15 residues. The sample belongs to a study of blood T cell repertoires in COVID-19. Original processing methods: Amplifying reference gene primers gave estimates of nucleated cell counts. The table came from immunoSEQ multiplex PCR; TCRdb's copy has only in-frame clones and leaves some out. V, J and clone size are those of that table, while D and trimming were read from the DNA. The data show 300,000 to 400,000 clones, 80% to 90% seen once.

The clonotype comes from a man younger than 40 who had recovered from COVID-19. The rearrangement uses TRBV14 and TRBJ2-1, with 8 positions matching TRBD2. Specimen: PBMCs or T cells enriched from blood (not recorded which). Here the CDR3 DNA reads TGTGCCAGCAGCCAGGGAAGCGGGAGAAACAATGAGCAGTTCTTC. Its translation is CASSQGSGRNNEQFF.